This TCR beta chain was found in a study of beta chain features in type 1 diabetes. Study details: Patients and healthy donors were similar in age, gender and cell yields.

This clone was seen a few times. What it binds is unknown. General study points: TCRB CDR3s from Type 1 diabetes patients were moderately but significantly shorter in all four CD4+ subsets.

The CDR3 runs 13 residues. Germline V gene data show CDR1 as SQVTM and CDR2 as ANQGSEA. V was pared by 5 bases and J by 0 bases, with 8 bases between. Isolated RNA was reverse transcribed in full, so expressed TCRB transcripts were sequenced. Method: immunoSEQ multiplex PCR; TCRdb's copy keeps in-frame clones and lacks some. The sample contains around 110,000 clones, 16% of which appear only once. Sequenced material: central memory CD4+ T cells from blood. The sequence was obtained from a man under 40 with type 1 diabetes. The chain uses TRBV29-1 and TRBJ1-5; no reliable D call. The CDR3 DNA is TGCAGCGTTCGAGGGAATAGCAATCAGCCCCAGCATTTT. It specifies CSVRGNSNQPQHF.